The table lists the clone carrying this T cell receptor beta chain with many counts. With 1 base removed from V and 10 bases from J, the gap between germline ends came to 16 bases. The CDR3 covers 14 residues. Germline CDR1 is SGHTA and CDR2 is FQGNSA. According to the study, genomic DNA was the template for TCR beta VDJ and CDR3 profiling. Using its own MiXCR run on the reads, TCRdb lists one record per CDR3 protein. The sample shows roughly 130,000 distinct CDR3 sequences, around 46% of them seen only once. The sample comes from a study of CD8+CD57+ T cells in acquired aplastic anemia. Study summary: Around 10 million reads were obtained on average for healthy donor CD4+ cells.

The TCR comes from a human donor in good health, serving as a control. The rearrangement links TRBV7-2 to TRBJ1-1; D uncertain. Material for sequencing was sorted CD4+, CD8+, or CD8+CD57+ T cells (not recorded which) from PBMCs. The CDR3 DNA reads TGTGCCAGCAGCTTAGGAGGGTTCCAGTTGGGAGCTTTCTTT. It translates to CASSLGGFQLGAFF.